Listed below are T cell receptor beta chains from one sample, sequenced in a study of early T cells in non-severe SARS-CoV-2 infection. One entry per CDR3 protein results from TCRdb running MiXCR on the 5' RACE reads. Here the sample spans about 30,000 distinct CDR3 sequences, under 5.5% being singletons. Sequenced material: whole blood, taken at baseline. The origin of the receptors is an adult who was a healthcare worker with PCR-confirmed SARS-CoV-2 infection or an uninfected control (not recorded which). The conserved cysteine and the conserved F or W are not part of the CDR3 here. A D gene is named only where the DNA matches it firmly.

D	V	J	CDR3
TRBD1	TRBV5-1	TRBJ2-1	ASSQMTGGNEQF
TRBD1	TRBV6-5	TRBJ1-4	ASSHRDRVGKLF
TRBD2	TRBV3-1	TRBJ2-1	ASSQGLAGGGNEQF
.	TRBV6-2/TRBV6-3	TRBJ2-7	ASSYSGVSSYEQY
.	TRBV9	TRBJ2-5	ASSPTASQETQY
TRBD2	TRBV9	TRBJ2-3	ASSSDPLAGVTDTQY
.	TRBV6-6	TRBJ1-1	ASSYFKGGGTEAF
TRBD1	TRBV20-1	TRBJ2-5	SARVPGTAQETQY
.	TRBV10-3	TRBJ2-3	ATRSTDTQY
.	TRBV20-1	TRBJ2-2	SALSLTGELF
.	TRBV6-1	TRBJ2-7	ASRSTIRGKQY
.	TRBV20-1	TRBJ1-5	SASPPRGAPQH
TRBD2	TRBV12-3/TRBV12-4	TRBJ2-7	ASSPLAGRQY
.	TRBV10-3	TRBJ2-1	AISESRRGHNEQF
TRBD1	TRBV7-9	TRBJ2-7	ASSLAGTVNEQY
TRBD1	TRBV18	TRBJ1-2	ASSPNRDRGQNGYT
.	TRBV6-5	TRBJ2-6	ASRVVGANVLT
.	TRBV6-5	TRBJ2-1	ASSSPGLIYNEQF
.	TRBV28	TRBJ2-2	ASNAPGENTGELF
.	TRBV7-6	TRBJ2-1	ASSLVTNNEQF
.	TRBV24-1	TRBJ1-2	AIRGGNYDYGYT
.	TRBV5-1	TRBJ2-7	ASSLLAQGGEQY
.	TRBV7-9	TRBJ1-5	ASSLGPGSQPQH
.	TRBV18	TRBJ1-5	ASSQTGGGGNQPQH
TRBD2	TRBV13	TRBJ2-7	ASSGGGSGRYSSYEQY
TRBD1	TRBV7-7	TRBJ2-2	ASSSTGGTGELF
.	TRBV29-1	TRBJ2-7	SVQREPRAGVLNEQY
.	TRBV27	TRBJ1-1	ASSFWGPGERTEAF
.	TRBV24-1	TRBJ2-1	ATSDLQREQF
.	TRBV2	TRBJ2-3	ASSDLTDPLDTQY
TRBD2	TRBV29-1	TRBJ2-1	SLSRAGGRDNEQF